This T cell receptor beta chain was found in a study of blood T cell repertoires in COVID-19. Overall study: The cDNA or gDNA used as material had been derived from T cells, B-cell-depleted T cells, or PBMCs.

Germline V CDR1 and CDR2: MNHEY, SVGAGI. With 8 bases clipped from V and 7 bases from J, the junction kept 8 bases outside the gene matches. The CDR3 consists of 14 residues. The authors' processing: Amplification of reference gene primers provided the estimated nucleated cell counts. Clones were sequenced by immunoSEQ multiplex PCR, and TCRdb holds only the in-frame ones, with some missing. That table gives V, J and clone size, and the DNA gave D and trimming. The sample lists roughly 58,000 clones, roughly 83% occurring once. Sequenced input: peripheral blood. The chain carries TRBV6-5 and TRBJ2-1; 10 bases match TRBD1. This TCR was recovered from an older man with active COVID-19. CDR3 in amino acids: CASSWTGGGNEQFF. CDR3 in DNA: TGTGCCAGCTCCTGGACAGGGGGGGGAAATGAGCAGTTCTTC.